These 23 T cell receptor beta chains originate from one sample sequenced in a study of CD8 T cells in ankylosing spondylitis. Their antigens are not known. General observations from the study: Ankylosing spondylitis blood appeared to be characterized by a TCR beta motif of eight highly homologous variants.

Using its own MiXCR run on the 5' RACE reads, TCRdb lists one record per CDR3 protein. The profile shows 200,000 to 250,000 distinct CDR3 sequences, approximately 20% of them singletons. Sequencing was performed on blood, either unsorted or a sorted T cell fraction (not recorded which). These receptors were taken from a male donor with ankylosing spondylitis.

The CDR3 sequence is CASSLATQFTDTQYF. The CDR3, as DNA: TGTGCCAGCAGTTTAGCGACCCAGTTCACAGATACGCAGTATTTT. The rearrangement joins TRBV12-3 or TRBV12-4 to TRBJ2-3; D unresolved. The CDR3 is 15 amino acids. V lost 0 bases and J 2 bases, leaving 9 bases between the germline ends.

This clonotype was picked up a small number of times. The V and J genes are TRBV20-1 and TRBJ2-5; possibly TRBD1 for D (6 bases). Trimming pared 0 bases from V and 5 bases from J, leaving 16 bases between. The V gene's germline CDR1 is DFQATT and CDR2 SNEGSKA (reference sequence). The CDR3 runs to 15 residues. For the CDR3, the DNA is TGCAGTGCTAGAGATATAACAGGGAACAGGGAGACCCAGTACTTC. Protein sequence: CSARDITGNRETQYF.

In its sample, this clonotype was seen a few times. V gene TRBV4-1 combines with J gene TRBJ2-2; no clear D gene. The CDR3 is made up of 13 amino acids. V was trimmed by 2 bases and J by 6 bases, leaving 7 bases between them. CDR1 MGHRA and CDR2 YSYEKL come from the germline V gene. The CDR3 DNA is TGCGCCAGCAGCCAACTCACCGCCGGGGAGCTGTTTTTT. Translation: CASSQLTAGELFF.

A few counts support this clonotype. V usage is TRBV4-1 and J usage is TRBJ2-5; 8 bases are a match to TRBD2. Trimming at V came to 0 bases and at J to 0 bases, leaving 12 bases not matched to a gene. Germline-derived CDR1 and CDR2 are MGHRA and YSYEKL. The CDR3 has 19 residues. CDR3 DNA: TGCGCCAGCAGCCAAGATCTAGCCAGCGGGGGCGCGTACCAAGAGACCCAGTACTTC. This sequence encodes CASSQDLASGGAYQETQYF.

The sample holds a few counts of this clonotype. The gene calls are TRBV4-1 and TRBJ2-2; D gene ambiguous. The CDR3 runs to 13 residues. V lost 0 bases and J 4 bases, leaving 3 bases between the germline ends. Germline values: CDR1 MGHRA, CDR2 YSYEKL. CDR3 protein: CASSQDVTGELFF. The DNA of the CDR3 is TGCGCCAGCAGCCAAGATGTCACCGGGGAGCTGTTTTTT.

V is TRBV7-9 and J is TRBJ1-1; D is uncertain. This CDR3 has 10 residues. The V end lost 11 bases, the J end lost 5 bases, and 9 bases lay between the germline ends. Germline assignment: CDR1 SEHNR and CDR2 FQNEAQ (reference sequence). For the CDR3, the DNA is TGTGCCCAAAGCACGACTGAAGCTTTCTTT. Its protein is CAQSTTEAFF.

This rearrangement joins TRBV6-1 to TRBJ2-5; 11 bases are shared with TRBD2. CDR1 is MNHNS and CDR2 is SASEGT in the germline V gene. The CDR3 totals 14 residues. Trimming took 6 bases from V and 5 from J; bases not matched to a gene: 5. The CDR3 sequence is CASSTSGRGETQYF. Written as DNA, the CDR3 is TGTGCCAGCAGCACTAGCGGGAGAGGTGAGACCCAGTACTTC.

V is TRBV20-1 and J is TRBJ2-6, with D unclear. The CDR3 extends over 15 amino acids. Trimming removed 5 bases from V and 0 bases from J, with 11 bases in between. Germline loops: CDR1 DFQATT, CDR2 SNEGSKA (reference sequence). CDR3 sequence: CSASRPSSGANVLTF. The CDR3 DNA sequence: TGCAGTGCTTCAAGACCCAGCTCTGGGGCCAACGTCCTGACTTTC.

This clonotype was counted ten times or more. The chain couples TRBV12-3 or TRBV12-4 to TRBJ2-4; the D call may be TRBD1 or TRBD2 (5 bases each). The V end lost 6 bases, the J end lost 5 bases, and 11 bases lay between the germline ends. This CDR3 contains 13 residues. The CDR3 sequence: CASRPGGENIQYF. DNA of the CDR3: TGTGCCAGCAGGCCTGGGGGAGAAAACATTCAGTACTTC.

The rearrangement uses TRBV7-9 and TRBJ2-7; D remains ambiguous. CDR3 size: 17 residues. Germline CDR1 reads SEHNR; CDR2 reads FQNEAQ (reference sequence). The ends were cut back, 3 bases at V and 6 bases at J, with 24 bases in the middle. The DNA of the CDR3 is TGTGCCAGCAGCTTCCCCCTACTCTCAGCCGGGTCAACCGAGCAGTACTTC. Its translation is CASSFPLLSAGSTEQYF.

V gene TRBV19 combines with J gene TRBJ2-7, with D perhaps matching TRBD1 (6 bases). Looked up from germline, CDR1 is LNHDA and CDR2 is SQIVND (reference sequence). V was clipped by 4 bases and J by 3 bases, with 13 bases between them. This CDR3 is built from 14 residues. The CDR3: CASSTGTTIYEQYF. For the CDR3, the DNA is TGTGCCAGTAGTACGGGGACAACTATCTACGAGCAGTACTTC.

The V gene is TRBV3-1, the J gene TRBJ2-1, with D perhaps matching TRBD2 (6 bases). The CDR3 spans 13 residues. Trimming pared 3 bases from V and 6 bases from J, leaving 9 bases between. Looked up from germline, CDR1 is LGHDT and CDR2 is YNNKEL (reference sequence). CDR3 nucleotide sequence: TGTGCCAGCAGCCACGGGACTGGCAATGAGCAGTTCTTC. This sequence encodes CASSHGTGNEQFF.

This rearrangement joins TRBV7-2 to TRBJ1-3; perhaps TRBD1 as D (6 bases). V lost 4 bases to trimming and J lost 3 bases, with 16 bases between them. The CDR3 is 16 amino acids. Germline V CDR1 and CDR2: SGHTA, FQGNSA. Here the CDR3 reads CASSSVAPGVGNTIYF. CDR3 nucleotides: TGTGCCAGCAGCTCAGTCGCCCCAGGGGTTGGAAACACCATATATTTT.

This chain joins TRBV5-6 and TRBJ2-3; 11 bases agree with TRBD2. This CDR3 has 17 residues. The germline V gene has CDR1 SGHDT and CDR2 YYEEEE. V shed 2 bases, J shed 4 bases, and the junction held 9 bases outside the gene matches. The CDR3 protein is CASSFQGLAELSDTQYF. The CDR3 DNA is TGTGCCAGCAGCTTTCAGGGACTAGCGGAGCTGTCAGATACGCAGTATTTT.

The chain recombines TRBV5-1 with TRBJ2-7; D possibly corresponds to TRBD1 (6 bases). The length of the CDR3 is 13 residues. The V end lost 7 bases, the J end lost 4 bases, and 15 bases lay between the germline ends. Germline V gene sequence: CDR1 SGHRS, CDR2 YFSETQ. The CDR3 DNA follows: TGCGCCAGCGGGCAGAGGCAGGGGTACGAGCAGTACTTC. Translating gives CASGQRQGYEQYF.

This clonotype came up a few times. For the CDR3, the DNA is TGCGCCAGCAGTGAGTTTTTTGGCCAGGGCTACGAGCAGTACTTC. It yields the protein CASSEFFGQGYEQYF. The V and J genes are TRBV10-2 and TRBJ2-7; possible D gene TRBD1, 5 bases. The V and J ends lost 1 base and 3 bases respectively, with 13 bases between them. The CDR3 totals 15 residues. In germline, CDR1 is WSHSY, CDR2 SAAADI.

J is TRBJ2-1 and V is TRBV27; D uncertain. Germline CDR1 is MNHEY and CDR2 is SMNVEV (reference sequence). Trimming left V 7 bases short and J 3 bases short, with 16 bases between. The CDR3 spans 15 residues. DNA for the CDR3: TGTGCCAGCAAATCGGAAGGGTTCCTCTACAATGAGCAGTTCTTC. Translated, it gives CASKSEGFLYNEQFF.

CDR3 nucleotide sequence: TGTGCCAGCAGAAGCCGGGACTTCCAAGAGACCCAGTACTTC. This encodes CASRSRDFQETQYF. V and J are TRBV27 and TRBJ2-5; tentative D call: TRBD2 (6 bases). The CDR3 loop spans 14 amino acids. Trimming pared 6 bases from V and 1 base from J, leaving 12 bases between. Germline values: CDR1 MNHEY, CDR2 SMNVEV (reference sequence).

A few counts support this clonotype. The chain combines TRBV4-3 with TRBJ2-2, with D maybe TRBD2 (6 bases). The germline gives CDR1 LGHNA, CDR2 YSLEER. V lost 7 bases to trimming and J lost 5 bases, with 14 bases between them. This CDR3 contains 14 residues. The CDR3 protein is CASKDYSGTGELFF. In DNA form, the CDR3 reads TGCGCCAGCAAGGACTATTCGGGGACCGGGGAGCTGTTTTTT.

The chain joins TRBV10-3 to TRBJ2-1; D unresolved. Germline CDR1 is ENHRY and CDR2 is SYGVKD. CDR3 length: 12 amino acids. The V end lost 2 bases, the J end lost 8 bases, and 7 bases lay between the germline ends. For the CDR3, the DNA is TGTGCCATCAGTGAGGAAGTGTATGAGCAGTTCTTC. Amino acid sequence: CAISEEVYEQFF.

This clonotype was counted a few times. V is TRBV7-9 and J is TRBJ2-1, with D possibly called TRBD1 or TRBD2 (6 bases each). CDR1 SEHNR and CDR2 FQNEAQ come from the germline V gene (reference sequence). V lost 5 bases and J lost 2, with 16 bases in between. This CDR3 spans 16 amino acids. The CDR3 protein is CASSPPGASTYNEQFF. CDR3 DNA: TGTGCCAGCAGCCCCCCGGGGGCTTCCACCTACAATGAGCAGTTCTTC.

This clonotype showed up just a few times. A read error may produce the germline difference seen at one junction end. The chain combines TRBV6-4 with TRBJ2-1; 12 nucleotides align to TRBD2. This CDR3 has 15 residues. The germline V gene has CDR1 MRHNA and CDR2 SNTAGT. The CDR3 DNA sequence: TGTGCCAGCTCCCCTACTAGCGGGGGGTACAGTGAGCAGTTCTTC. This sequence encodes CASSPTSGGYSEQFF.

The chain has TRBV14 and TRBJ2-7; 10 bases are a match to TRBD2. In germline, CDR1 is SGHDN, CDR2 FVKESK. CDR3 length: 15 residues. V dropped 4 bases and J dropped 5; count of bases not matched to a gene: 8. The CDR3 reads CASSPLGLAGDEQYF. CDR3 DNA sequence: TGTGCCAGCAGCCCCCTTGGGCTAGCGGGAGACGAGCAGTACTTC.